This section outlines one T cell receptor (beta chain) sequence together with its context. This entry is derived from a study of control samples from healthy donors and cancer patients. Generated by immunoSEQ multiplex PCR, the TCRdb table keeps only in-frame clones and is missing some. The table includes 100,000 to 150,000 clones, around 90% detected once. Sequenced input: blood. The TCR was taken from a man in his late teens or twenties in good health.

CDR3 sequence reads: CASRGSGGAYEQYF. The CDR3 nucleotides are TGCGCCAGCAGGGGTAGCGGGGGGGCGTACGAGCAGTACTTC. This chain joins TRBV10-2 and TRBJ2-7, with 11 nucleotides matching TRBD2. This CDR3 has 14 amino acids. V was pared by 6 bases and J by 4 bases, with 5 bases of the junction left unmatched. Germline CDR1 WSHSY, CDR2 SAAADI.